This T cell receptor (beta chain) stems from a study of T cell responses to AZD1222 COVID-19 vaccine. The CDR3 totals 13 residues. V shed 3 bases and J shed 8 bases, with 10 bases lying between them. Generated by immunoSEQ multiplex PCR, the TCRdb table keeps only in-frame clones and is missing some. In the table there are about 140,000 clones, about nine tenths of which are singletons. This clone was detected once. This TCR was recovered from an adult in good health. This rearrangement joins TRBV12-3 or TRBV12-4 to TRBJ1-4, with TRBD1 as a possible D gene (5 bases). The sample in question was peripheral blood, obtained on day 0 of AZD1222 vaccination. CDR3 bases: TGTGCCAGCAGTTTGTCGGGGGTGGAAAAACTGTTTTTT. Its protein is CASSLSGVEKLFF.